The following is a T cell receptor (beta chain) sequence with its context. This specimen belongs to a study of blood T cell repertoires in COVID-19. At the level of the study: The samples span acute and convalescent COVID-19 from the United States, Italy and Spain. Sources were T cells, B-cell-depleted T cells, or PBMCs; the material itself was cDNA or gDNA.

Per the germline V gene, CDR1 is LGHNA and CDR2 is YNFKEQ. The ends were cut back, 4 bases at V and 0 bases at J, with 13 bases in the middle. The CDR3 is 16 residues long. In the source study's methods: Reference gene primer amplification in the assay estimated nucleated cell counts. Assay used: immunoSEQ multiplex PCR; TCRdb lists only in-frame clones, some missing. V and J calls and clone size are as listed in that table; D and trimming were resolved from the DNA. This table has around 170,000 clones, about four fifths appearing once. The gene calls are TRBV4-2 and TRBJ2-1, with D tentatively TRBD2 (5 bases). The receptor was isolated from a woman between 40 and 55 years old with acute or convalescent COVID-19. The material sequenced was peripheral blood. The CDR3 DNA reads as TGTGCCAGCAGCCCCGGCCGAGGGAGCTCCTACAATGAGCAGTTCTTC. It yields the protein CASSPGRGSSYNEQFF.